Below are 24 T cell receptor beta chains sequenced from a single sample in a study of Graves' ophthalmopathy and Graves' hyperthyroidism. RNA transcripts provided the template for amplifying TCR beta CDR3 regions. HTBI primers were used in a first-round RT-PCR, which preceded a second-round multiplex PCR. TCRdb re-called the multiplex PCR reads through MiXCR, storing one row per CDR3 protein. The table records roughly 220,000 distinct CDR3 sequences, 45% to 55% of them present only once. The material sequenced was peripheral blood. Source of these receptors: an adult man with Graves' ophthalmopathy.

CDR3 amino acids: CASSWPGGDYGYTF. The DNA for the CDR3 is TGTGCCAGCAGCTGGCCCGGCGGGGACTATGGCTACACCTTC. This rearrangement joins TRBV9 to TRBJ1-2; no reliable D call. Trimming removed 4 bases from V and 3 bases from J, with 13 bases in between. Germline CDR1 and CDR2: SGDLS and YYNGEE. This CDR3 spans 14 amino acids.

The V gene is TRBV7-3, the J gene TRBJ1-1; possibly TRBD1 for D (5 bases). The CDR3 runs to 16 residues. Trimming pared 1 base from V and 3 bases from J, leaving 15 bases between. The germline CDR1 and CDR2 sequences are SGHTA and FQGTGA. The CDR3 region has the DNA TGTGCCAGCAGCTTAATATTACGGGTAGGGGACACTGAAGCTTTCTTT. The encoded protein is CASSLILRVGDTEAFF.

The chain joins TRBV28 to TRBJ2-2; D possibly uses TRBD1 or TRBD2 (6 bases each). The CDR3 has 14 residues. The V gene's germline CDR1 is MDHEN and CDR2 SYDVKM. Trimming removed 6 bases from V and 8 bases from J, with 16 bases in between. CDR3 DNA sequence: TGTGCCAGCAGGCAGACAGGACTAAGAGGGGAGCTGTTTTTT. Residues: CASRQTGLRGELFF.

The chain links TRBV25-1 to TRBJ1-2; no clear D. V was clipped by 10 bases and J by 8 bases, with 14 bases between them. The CDR3 is 11 amino acids. Germline V gene sequence: CDR1 MGHDK, CDR2 SYGVNS. This CDR3 reads CATSVPPGYTF. CDR3 DNA sequence: TGTGCCACCTCCGTCCCCCCCGGCTACACCTTC.

This clonotype was counted a few times. The chain employs TRBV6-5 and TRBJ1-1, with D perhaps matching TRBD1 (5 bases). The germline V and J ends were trimmed by 9 bases and 0 bases, with 20 bases remaining between them. This CDR3 has 16 amino acids. The germline CDR1 and CDR2 sequences are MNHEY and SVGAGI. Written as DNA, the CDR3 is TGTGCCAGTACCCCTCACACAGGACATATGAACACTGAAGCTTTCTTT. Its translation: CASTPHTGHMNTEAFF.

This clonotype was picked up many times. The J gene is TRBJ2-6, the V gene TRBV15; tentatively, D is TRBD1 (6 bases). Trimming took off 2 bases at V and 1 base at J, with 12 bases between the two ends. The CDR3 sequence is 17 residues long. The V gene's germline CDR1 is LNHNV and CDR2 YYDKDF (reference sequence). The CDR3 is CATSRRDIASGANVLTF. For the CDR3, the DNA is TGTGCCACCAGCAGACGGGACATAGCATCTGGGGCCAACGTCCTGACTTTC.

This clonotype came up many times. The chain employs TRBV7-2 and TRBJ2-2, with D perhaps matching TRBD2 (6 bases). CDR1 is SGHTA and CDR2 is FQGNSA in the germline V gene. Trimming took off 3 bases at V and 7 bases at J, with 15 bases between the two ends. This CDR3 is 15 amino acids long. In DNA, the CDR3 is TGTGCCAGCAGCTTGTCCCGGGACTTGGTCGGGGAGCTGTTTTTT. Translated, it gives CASSLSRDLVGELFF.

J is TRBJ2-7 and V is TRBV7-9; 9 bases agree with TRBD2. The CDR3 consists of 14 residues. With 5 bases clipped from V and 5 bases from J, the junction kept 7 bases outside the gene matches. Germline V gene sequence: CDR1 SEHNR, CDR2 FQNEAQ (reference sequence). CDR3 coding DNA: TGTGCCAGCAGCACCTCCTCTAGCGGGGACGAGCAGTACTTC. As protein: CASSTSSSGDEQYF.

This clonotype was observed a few times. The chain recombines TRBV6-6 with TRBJ2-7, with D possibly matching TRBD2 (6 bases). This CDR3 has 15 amino acids. Germline CDR1 MNHNY, CDR2 SVGAGI (reference sequence). Trimming removed 2 bases from V and 4 bases from J, with 15 bases in between. The CDR3 sequence: CASSYLGEGGYEQYF. The CDR3 coding sequence is TGTGCCAGCAGTTACCTCGGGGAAGGAGGGTACGAGCAGTACTTC.

This clonotype was counted ten times or more. The CDR3 bases are TGTGCCACCAGTGTCAGTAATTATGGCTACACCTTC. Protein product: CATSVSNYGYTF. V is TRBV24-1 and J is TRBJ1-2; D gene uncertain. The V and J ends lost 5 bases and 5 bases respectively, with 8 bases between them. The CDR3 spans 12 residues. Germline V CDR1 and CDR2: KGHDR, SFDVKD.

V is TRBV10-3 and J is TRBJ1-1; no definite D call. The CDR3 is made up of 13 amino acids. Germline V gene lookup returns CDR1 ENHRY and CDR2 SYGVKD. Trimming shortened V by 4 bases and J by 0 bases, and 6 bases separated the two germline ends. The CDR3 sequence is CAISVGMNTEAFF. The CDR3 DNA reads TGTGCCATCAGTGTTGGGATGAACACTGAAGCTTTCTTT.

The chain recombines TRBV5-8 with TRBJ2-7; 8 positions match TRBD2. Looked up from germline, CDR1 is SGHTS and CDR2 is YDEGEE. Trimming took 0 bases from V and 0 from J; bases not matched to a gene: 2. This CDR3 spans 15 amino acids. The CDR3: CASSLAGGDSYEQYF. CDR3 nucleotides: TGTGCCAGCAGCTTGGCGGGAGGGGACTCCTACGAGCAGTACTTC.

The rearrangement joins TRBV9 to TRBJ2-5, with D perhaps given as TRBD1 or TRBD2 (5 bases each). This CDR3 comprises 16 residues. V was cut by 0 bases and J by 1 base, with 13 bases left in between. From germline, CDR1 is SGDLS and CDR2 YYNGEE. The CDR3 region has the DNA TGTGCCAGCAGCGTAGCGGCCGGGACCACCCAAGAGACCCAGTACTTC. Protein sequence: CASSVAAGTTQETQYF.

The chain uses TRBV7-9 and TRBJ1-3, with unresolved D. The V gene's germline CDR1 is SEHNR and CDR2 FQNEAQ (reference sequence). V was shortened by 10 bases and J by 3 bases, with 10 bases between the two germline ends. This CDR3 is 12 amino acids long. The CDR3 is CATLGDGNTIYF. CDR3 sequence (DNA): TGTGCCACCCTGGGAGATGGAAACACCATATATTTT.

In its sample, this clonotype was seen a few times. This chain uses TRBV29-1 with TRBJ2-6, with 7 bases aligning to TRBD1. Looked up from germline, CDR1 is SQVTM and CDR2 is ANQGSEA. The CDR3 totals 14 residues. The junction had 3 bases not matched to a gene; V was cut back by 6 bases and J by 1 base. The CDR3 DNA is TGCAGCGTATTACAGGGGTCTGGGGCCAACGTCCTGACTTTC. Amino acid sequence: CSVLQGSGANVLTF.

The chain has TRBV9 and TRBJ1-5; unclear D gene. CDR1 and CDR2 from the germline V gene are SGDLS and YYNGEE. CDR3 length equals 14 residues. V lost 0 bases and J lost 4, with 8 bases in between. Here the CDR3 reads CASSVGVENQPQHF. The CDR3 nucleotides read TGTGCCAGCAGCGTAGGAGTGGAGAATCAGCCCCAGCATTTT.

The rearrangement links TRBV20-1 to TRBJ2-7, with D perhaps matching TRBD2 (6 bases). Deletions cut 2 bases from V and 0 bases from J, with 11 bases between. The CDR3 loop spans 14 amino acids. CDR1 and CDR2 from the germline V gene are DFQATT and SNEGSKA (reference sequence). The DNA for the CDR3 is TGCAGTGCTAGACGGGGGAGATCCTCCTACGAGCAGTACTTC. Translating gives CSARRGRSSYEQYF.

The chain links TRBV24-1 to TRBJ1-1; 9 bases match TRBD1. This CDR3 is 14 amino acids long. Per the germline V gene, CDR1 is KGHDR and CDR2 is SFDVKD. The J segment lost 7 bases and the V segment lost 4 bases, leaving 6 bases of the junction unmatched. The CDR3 DNA reads TGTGCCACCAGTGACTCGAGACAGGGGGTTGAAGCTTTCTTT. Translating gives CATSDSRQGVEAFF.

The rearrangement joins TRBV10-3 to TRBJ2-5; D may be TRBD1 (6 bases). Germline V gene data show CDR1 as ENHRY and CDR2 as SYGVKD. This CDR3 contains 13 residues. Trimming removed 5 bases from V and 3 bases from J, with 10 bases in between. In nucleotides, the CDR3 is TGTGCCATCAGTAGGACAGATAAAGAGACCCAGTACTTC. As protein: CAISRTDKETQYF.

The rearrangement uses TRBV28 and TRBJ2-5; D is undetermined. Germline V gene sequence: CDR1 MDHEN, CDR2 SYDVKM. The V gene lost 5 bases and the J gene lost 1 base, with 14 bases spanning the gap. The CDR3 runs 15 residues. The CDR3 DNA reads as TGTGCCAGCAGTCAACCGACTTTCTCCCAAGAGACCCAGTACTTC. Translated: CASSQPTFSQETQYF.

In regard to this clonotype: This could be a read error, since a much larger clone is one nucleotide away. This chain connects TRBV10-3 to TRBJ2-7; tentatively, D is TRBD1 (6 bases). Germline CDR1 reads ENHRY; CDR2 reads SYGVKD. CDR3 length: 14 residues. The CDR3 sequence: CASSDRSTPYEQYF. In DNA form, the CDR3 reads TGTGCCAGCAGTGACAGGTCCACACCCTACGAGCAGTACTTC.

The chain links TRBV19 to TRBJ1-1, with 9 bases identical to TRBD1. V was pared by 7 bases and J by 3 bases, with 9 bases of the junction left unmatched. Germline V gene lookup returns CDR1 LNHDA and CDR2 SQIVND (reference sequence). The CDR3 has 15 residues. CDR3 nucleotide sequence: TGTGCCAGTATCCTACTCAGGACAGGGGACACTGAAGCTTTCTTT. The encoded protein is CASILLRTGDTEAFF.

This chain uses TRBV3-1 with TRBJ1-2; 7 nucleotides match TRBD1. Trimming cost V 1 base and J 6 bases; bases outside gene matches: 8. CDR3 size: 15 residues. In germline, CDR1 is LGHDT, CDR2 YNNKEL (reference sequence). CDR3 in amino acids: CASSQGRGGGDGYTF. Here the CDR3 DNA reads TGTGCCAGCAGCCAAGGGAGAGGGGGCGGGGATGGCTACACCTTC.

This clonotype has more than one count but fewer than ten. The chain has TRBV10-1 and TRBJ2-2; the D gene is possibly TRBD1 (6 bases). Trimming took 1 base from V and 1 from J, leaving 13 bases between them. CDR3 size: 17 residues. Germline V CDR1 and CDR2: WNHNN, SYGVQD (reference sequence). The CDR3 reads CASSEYPVTGNTGELFF. The DNA for the CDR3 is TGCGCCAGCAGTGAGTACCCTGTGACAGGGAACACCGGGGAGCTGTTTTTT.